A selection of T cell receptor beta chains follows, all from one sample in a study of blood T cell repertoires in COVID-19. The table came from immunoSEQ multiplex PCR; TCRdb's copy has only in-frame clones and leaves some out. The table includes 250,000 or so clones, around 89% detected once. Input material: PBMCs or T cells enriched from blood (not recorded which). Receptor source: a woman between 40 and 50 years old with acute COVID-19. The conserved cysteine and the conserved F or W are not part of the CDR3 here. The order of the fields is V gene, J gene, CDR3 protein.

v_call: TRBV19
j_call: TRBJ1-1
cdr3_aa: ASQPGGAVGTEAF

v_call: TRBV2
j_call: TRBJ2-3
cdr3_aa: ASRQRTSGGTDTQY

v_call: TRBV5-1
j_call: TRBJ2-1
cdr3_aa: ASSLEVRVNEQF

v_call: TRBV11-3
j_call: TRBJ2-1
cdr3_aa: ASSAMTSGRSHEQF

v_call: TRBV7-6
j_call: TRBJ2-5
cdr3_aa: ASSTRVATRTSGRQTQY

v_call: TRBV5-4
j_call: TRBJ1-2
cdr3_aa: ASSLQRQGKGYT

v_call: TRBV19
j_call: TRBJ2-5
cdr3_aa: ASSTSGTGETQY

v_call: TRBV5-1
j_call: TRBJ2-1
cdr3_aa: ASRQGTGASNEQF

v_call: TRBV7-6
j_call: TRBJ2-1
cdr3_aa: ASSSRSGGTYNEQF

v_call: TRBV5-1
j_call: TRBJ2-3
cdr3_aa: ASSGTGTADTQY

v_call: TRBV3-1/TRBV3-2
j_call: TRBJ1-2
cdr3_aa: ASSQGEGRNYGYT

v_call: TRBV3-1/TRBV3-2
j_call: TRBJ1-1
cdr3_aa: ASNQGNTEAF

v_call: TRBV5-6
j_call: TRBJ2-5
cdr3_aa: ASSILAGGLETQY

v_call: TRBV5-4
j_call: TRBJ1-1
cdr3_aa: ASKPQMNTEAF

v_call: TRBV6-6
j_call: TRBJ2-3
cdr3_aa: ASSYTSGAFIDTQY

v_call: TRBV9
j_call: TRBJ2-3
cdr3_aa: ASSVAGIIDTDTQY

v_call: TRBV7-8
j_call: TRBJ2-1
cdr3_aa: ASSQILAGGVGFRNEQF

v_call: TRBV7-6
j_call: TRBJ2-1
cdr3_aa: ASSPLWTGGYNEQF

v_call: TRBV5-4
j_call: TRBJ2-5
cdr3_aa: ASSLGTSGGDQETQY

v_call: TRBV18
j_call: TRBJ1-2
cdr3_aa: ASSPTGDYGYT

v_call: TRBV9
j_call: TRBJ2-1
cdr3_aa: ASSVAITHNEQF

v_call: TRBV7-2
j_call: TRBJ1-5
cdr3_aa: AETGDSNQPQH

v_call: TRBV4-3
j_call: TRBJ2-2
cdr3_aa: ASSQIRANTGELF

v_call: TRBV5-1
j_call: TRBJ1-1
cdr3_aa: ASSLRANVQGNTEAF

v_call: TRBV5-4
j_call: TRBJ1-2
cdr3_aa: ASSYQSANYGYT

v_call: TRBV6-2/TRBV6-3
j_call: TRBJ1-3
cdr3_aa: ASSPTGTTGNTIY

v_call: TRBV5-4
j_call: TRBJ1-2
cdr3_aa: ASSLSGGYGYT

v_call: TRBV2
j_call: TRBJ1-6
cdr3_aa: ASSATQGEHSPLH

v_call: TRBV7-2
j_call: TRBJ2-1
cdr3_aa: ASSLVVAGNEQF